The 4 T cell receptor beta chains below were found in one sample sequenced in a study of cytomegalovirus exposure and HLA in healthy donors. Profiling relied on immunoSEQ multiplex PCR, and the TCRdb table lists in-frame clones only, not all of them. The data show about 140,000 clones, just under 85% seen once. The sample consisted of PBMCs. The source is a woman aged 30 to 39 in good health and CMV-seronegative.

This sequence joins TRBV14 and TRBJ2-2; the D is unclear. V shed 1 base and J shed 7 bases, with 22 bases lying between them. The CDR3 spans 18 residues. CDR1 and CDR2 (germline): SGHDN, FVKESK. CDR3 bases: TGTGCCAGCAGCCAAGTGGGCAGCTTCTCTGGCCTTGGCGGGGAGCTGTTTTTT. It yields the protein CASSQVGSFSGLGGELFF.

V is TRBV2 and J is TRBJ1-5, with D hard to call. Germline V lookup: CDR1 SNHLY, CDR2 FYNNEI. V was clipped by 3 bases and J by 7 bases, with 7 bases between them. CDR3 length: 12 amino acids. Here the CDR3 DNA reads TGTGCCAGCAGTGATCCCAGGCAGCCCCAGCATTTT. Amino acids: CASSDPRQPQHF.

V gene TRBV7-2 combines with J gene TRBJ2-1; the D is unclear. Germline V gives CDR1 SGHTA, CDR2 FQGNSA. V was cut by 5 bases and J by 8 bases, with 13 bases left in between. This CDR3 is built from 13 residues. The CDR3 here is CASSNGPSDEQFF. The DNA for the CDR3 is TGTGCCAGCAGCAACGGTCCCTCGGATGAGCAGTTCTTC.

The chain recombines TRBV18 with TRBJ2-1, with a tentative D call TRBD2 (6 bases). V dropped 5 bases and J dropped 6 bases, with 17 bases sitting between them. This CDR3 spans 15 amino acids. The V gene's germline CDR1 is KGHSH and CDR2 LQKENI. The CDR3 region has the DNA TGTGCCAGCTCAGTCGTGCGGAGGGCGGGCAATGAGCAGTTCTTC. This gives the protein CASSVVRRAGNEQFF.